This T cell receptor beta chain was identified during a study of T cell responses to AZD1222 COVID-19 vaccine. The study, taken as a whole, reports: Vaccination with two AZD1222 doses was followed by a rise in Spike-specific TCR breadth and depth.

V was pared by 4 bases and J by 5 bases, with 17 bases between. The CDR3 contains 15 residues. Germline CDR1 reads MGHRA; CDR2 reads YSYEKL. Assay used: immunoSEQ multiplex PCR; TCRdb lists only in-frame clones, some missing. The sample includes approximately 120,000 clones, about 90% seen only once; the top ten take 7.5%. About this clone: The target antigen is unknown.

This material consisted of peripheral blood, taken on day 0 of AZD1222 vaccination. The chain has TRBV4-1 and TRBJ2-5; tentative D call: TRBD2 (5 bases). The receptor was derived from an adult in good health. CDR3 sequence: CASSLGLSLGETQYF. CDR3 nucleotides: TGCGCCAGCAGCCTTGGACTGTCTTTGGGGGAGACCCAGTACTTC.